This T cell receptor (beta chain) was sequenced during a study of CXCR3-negative and CXCR3-positive naive CD8 T cells. Broader study findings: High diversity, comparable across both naive subsets, contrasted with much lower diversity in memory CD8+ cells. Upon cryopreservation, CXCR3 expression partially decreased, and most assays used fresh PBMCs. Higher TRB CDR3 hydrophobicity marked CXCR3-positive naive cells relative to CXCR3-negative naive cells.

Each TRB cDNA library was prepared by 5' RACE (with UMI labels). TCRdb re-called the 5' RACE reads and gives one entry per CDR3 protein, without DNA. This table holds nearly 110,000 distinct CDR3 sequences. Each CD8+ T cell subset was sorted in triplicate, about 270,000 cells each. This CDR3 contains 16 residues. Germline V lookup: CDR1 SGHRS, CDR2 YFSETQ. Of note for this clonotype: The antigen remains undetermined.

This TCR was sampled from a human donor in good health. Some clones in this sample may be carry-over from other donors' samples. The chain employs TRBV5-1 and TRBJ2-1; TCRdb selects TRBD1, and the lack of DNA leaves this call unchecked. Sequencing input: naive CXCR3+ CD8+ T cells from blood. Subset meaning: CD45RO-CCR7+CD27+CD95- naive CD8+ T cells expressing CXCR3 (TNR3+). The CDR3 region is CASSLEGGAPYNEQFF.